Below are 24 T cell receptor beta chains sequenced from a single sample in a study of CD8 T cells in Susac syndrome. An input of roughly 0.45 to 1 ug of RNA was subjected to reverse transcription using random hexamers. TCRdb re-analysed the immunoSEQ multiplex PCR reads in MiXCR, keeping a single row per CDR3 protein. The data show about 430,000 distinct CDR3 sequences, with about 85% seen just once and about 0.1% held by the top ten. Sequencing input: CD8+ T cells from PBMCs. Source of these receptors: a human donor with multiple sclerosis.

The CDR3 sequence is CASRFDSYEQYF. The CDR3 DNA sequence: TGTGCCAGCAGGTTCGACAGCTACGAGCAGTACTTC. The chain couples TRBV2 to TRBJ2-7; perhaps TRBD1 as D (5 bases). The CDR3 spans 12 residues. Germline V lookup: CDR1 SNHLY, CDR2 FYNNEI. The V gene lost 6 bases and the J gene lost 3 bases, with 9 bases spanning the gap.

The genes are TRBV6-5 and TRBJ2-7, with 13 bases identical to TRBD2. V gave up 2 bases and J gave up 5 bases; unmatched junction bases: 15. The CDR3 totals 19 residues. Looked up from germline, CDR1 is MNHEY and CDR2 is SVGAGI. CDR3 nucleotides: TGTGCCAGCAGTTACGACCGAGGGACTAGCGGGGAGCCGGTGGACGAGCAGTACTTC. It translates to CASSYDRGTSGEPVDEQYF.

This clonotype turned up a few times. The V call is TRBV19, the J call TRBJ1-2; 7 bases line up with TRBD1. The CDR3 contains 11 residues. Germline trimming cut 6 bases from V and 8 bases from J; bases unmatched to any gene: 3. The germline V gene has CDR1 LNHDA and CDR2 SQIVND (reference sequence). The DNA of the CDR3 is TGTGCCAGTAGGACAGGGTTGGGCTACACCTTC. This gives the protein CASRTGLGYTF. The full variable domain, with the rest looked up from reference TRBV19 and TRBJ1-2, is DGGITQSPKYLFRKEGQNVTLSCEQNLNHDAMYWYRQDPGQGLRLIYYSQIVNDFQKGDIAEGYSVSREKKESFPLTVTSAQKNPTAFYLCASRTGLGYTFGSGTRLTVV.

Here the CDR3 DNA reads TGTGCCAGCAGTTACGATGCACTAGCCGGCGGGACCCAGTACTTC. Amino acid sequence: CASSYDALAGGTQYF. V gene TRBV6-5 combines with J gene TRBJ2-5; TRBD2 might be the D (6 bases). Between the trimmed V and J ends, which lost 2 bases and 7 bases, there was a span of 17 bases. The CDR3 totals 15 residues. Germline V gene sequence: CDR1 MNHEY, CDR2 SVGAGI.

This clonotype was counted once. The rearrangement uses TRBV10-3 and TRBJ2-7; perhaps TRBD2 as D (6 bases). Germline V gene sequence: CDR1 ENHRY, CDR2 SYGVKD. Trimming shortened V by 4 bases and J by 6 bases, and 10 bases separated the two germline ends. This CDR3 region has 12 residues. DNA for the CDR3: TGTGCCATCAGTGCTGCGGGGCTCGAGCAGTACTTC. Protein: CAISAAGLEQYF.

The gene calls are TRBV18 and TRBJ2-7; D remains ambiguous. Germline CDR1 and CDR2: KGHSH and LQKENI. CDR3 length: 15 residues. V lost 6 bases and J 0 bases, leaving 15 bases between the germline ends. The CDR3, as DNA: TGTGCCAGCTCCCTCGACGTGGTGAGCTCCTACGAGCAGTACTTC. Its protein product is CASSLDVVSSYEQYF. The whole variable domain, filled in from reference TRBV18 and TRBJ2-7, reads NAGVMQNPRHLVRRRGQEARLRCSPMKGHSHVYWYRQLPEEGLKFMVYLQKENIIDESGMPKERFSAEFPKEGPSILRIQQVVRGDSAAYFCASSLDVVSSYEQYFGPGTRLTVT.

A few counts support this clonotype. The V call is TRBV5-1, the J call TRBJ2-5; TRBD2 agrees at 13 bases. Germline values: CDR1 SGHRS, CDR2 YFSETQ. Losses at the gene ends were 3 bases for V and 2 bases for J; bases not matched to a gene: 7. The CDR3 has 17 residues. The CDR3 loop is CASSSGLAGARQETQYF. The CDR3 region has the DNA TGCGCCAGCAGCTCAGGACTAGCGGGGGCTCGGCAAGAGACCCAGTACTTC.

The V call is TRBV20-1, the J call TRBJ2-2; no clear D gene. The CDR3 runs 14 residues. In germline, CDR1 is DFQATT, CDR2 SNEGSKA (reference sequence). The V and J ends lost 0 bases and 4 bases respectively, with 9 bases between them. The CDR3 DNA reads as TGCAGTGCTAGAGATCTAGTTTCCACCGGGGAGCTGTTTTTT. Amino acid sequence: CSARDLVSTGELFF.

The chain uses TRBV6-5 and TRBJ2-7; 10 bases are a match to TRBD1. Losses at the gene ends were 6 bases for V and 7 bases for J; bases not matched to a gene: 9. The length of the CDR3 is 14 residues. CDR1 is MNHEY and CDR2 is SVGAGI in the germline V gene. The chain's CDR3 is CASSDRGPLREQYF. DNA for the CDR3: TGTGCCAGCAGCGACAGGGGGCCACTACGGGAGCAGTACTTC.

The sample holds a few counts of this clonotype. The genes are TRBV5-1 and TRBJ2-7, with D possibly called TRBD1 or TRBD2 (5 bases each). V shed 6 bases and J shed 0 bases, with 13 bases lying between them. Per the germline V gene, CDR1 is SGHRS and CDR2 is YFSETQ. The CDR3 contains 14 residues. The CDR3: CASKRDLSSYEQYF. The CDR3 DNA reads TGCGCCAGCAAAAGGGACCTGAGCTCCTACGAGCAGTACTTC.

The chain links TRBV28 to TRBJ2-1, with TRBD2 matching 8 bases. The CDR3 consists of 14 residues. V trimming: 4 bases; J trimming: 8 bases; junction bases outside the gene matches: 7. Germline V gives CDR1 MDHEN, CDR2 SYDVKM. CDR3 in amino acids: CASSSGLGEDEQFF. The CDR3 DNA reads TGTGCCAGCAGTTCGGGACTAGGGGAAGATGAGCAGTTCTTC.

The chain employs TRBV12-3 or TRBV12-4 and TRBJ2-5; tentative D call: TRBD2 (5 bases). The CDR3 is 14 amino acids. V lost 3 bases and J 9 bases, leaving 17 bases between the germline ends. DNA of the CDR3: TGTGCCAGCAGTTTTGAGCCCCCGGGGTCGTCCCAGTACTTC. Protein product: CASSFEPPGSSQYF.

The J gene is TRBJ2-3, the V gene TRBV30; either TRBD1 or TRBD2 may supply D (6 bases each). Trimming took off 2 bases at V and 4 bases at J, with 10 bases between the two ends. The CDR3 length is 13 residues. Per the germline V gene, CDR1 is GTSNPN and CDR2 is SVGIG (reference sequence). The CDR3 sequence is CAWSYGGPDTQYF. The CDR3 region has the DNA TGTGCCTGGAGTTACGGGGGCCCAGATACGCAGTATTTT.

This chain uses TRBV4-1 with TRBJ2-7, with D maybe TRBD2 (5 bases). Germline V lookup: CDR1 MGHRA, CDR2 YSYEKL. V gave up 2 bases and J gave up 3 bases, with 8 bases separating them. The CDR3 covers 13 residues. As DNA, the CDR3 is TGCGCCAGCAGCCAACAGCGGTACTACGAGCAGTACTTC. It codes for CASSQQRYYEQYF.

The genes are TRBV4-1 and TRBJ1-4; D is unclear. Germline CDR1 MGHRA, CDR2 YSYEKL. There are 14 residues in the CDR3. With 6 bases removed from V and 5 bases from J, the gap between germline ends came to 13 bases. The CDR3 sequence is CASSQTEINEKLFF. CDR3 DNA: TGCGCCAGCAGTCAAACAGAGATCAATGAAAAACTGTTTTTT.

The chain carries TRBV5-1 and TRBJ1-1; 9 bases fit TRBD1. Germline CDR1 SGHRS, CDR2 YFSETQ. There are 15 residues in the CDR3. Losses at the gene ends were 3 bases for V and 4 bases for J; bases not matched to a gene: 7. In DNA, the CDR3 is TGCGCCAGCAGCTCCCCGGACAGGGGTGGCACTGAAGCTTTCTTT. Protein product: CASSSPDRGGTEAFF.

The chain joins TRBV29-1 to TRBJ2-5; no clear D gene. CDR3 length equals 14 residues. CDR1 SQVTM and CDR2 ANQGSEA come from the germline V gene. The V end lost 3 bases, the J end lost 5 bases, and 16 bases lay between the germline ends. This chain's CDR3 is CSVEPTWDGETQYF. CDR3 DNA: TGCAGCGTTGAGCCGACATGGGATGGCGAGACCCAGTACTTC.

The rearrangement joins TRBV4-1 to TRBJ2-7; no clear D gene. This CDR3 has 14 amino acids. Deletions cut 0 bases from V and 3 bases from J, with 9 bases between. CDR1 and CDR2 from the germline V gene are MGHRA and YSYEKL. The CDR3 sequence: CASSQERDGYEQYF. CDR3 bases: TGCGCCAGCAGCCAAGAAAGAGACGGCTACGAGCAGTACTTC.

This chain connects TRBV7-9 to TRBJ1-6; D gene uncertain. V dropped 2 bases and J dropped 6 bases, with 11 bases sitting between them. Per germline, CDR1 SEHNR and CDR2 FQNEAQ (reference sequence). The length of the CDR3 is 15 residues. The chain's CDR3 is CASSLSGEGNSPLHF. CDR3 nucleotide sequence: TGTGCCAGCAGCTTAAGTGGGGAGGGTAATTCACCCCTCCACTTT.

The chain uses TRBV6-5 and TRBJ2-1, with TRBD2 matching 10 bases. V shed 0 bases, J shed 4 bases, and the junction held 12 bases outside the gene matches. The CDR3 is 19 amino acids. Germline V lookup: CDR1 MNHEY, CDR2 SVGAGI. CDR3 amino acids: CASSYSSALAGVGYNEQFF. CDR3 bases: TGTGCCAGCAGTTACTCTAGTGCCCTAGCGGGAGTAGGGTACAATGAGCAGTTCTTC.

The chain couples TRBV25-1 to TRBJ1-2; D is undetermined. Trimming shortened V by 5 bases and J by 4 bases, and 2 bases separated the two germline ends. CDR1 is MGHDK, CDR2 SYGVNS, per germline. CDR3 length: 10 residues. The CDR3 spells CASSSYGYTF. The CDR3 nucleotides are TGTGCCAGCAGTTCCTATGGCTACACCTTC.

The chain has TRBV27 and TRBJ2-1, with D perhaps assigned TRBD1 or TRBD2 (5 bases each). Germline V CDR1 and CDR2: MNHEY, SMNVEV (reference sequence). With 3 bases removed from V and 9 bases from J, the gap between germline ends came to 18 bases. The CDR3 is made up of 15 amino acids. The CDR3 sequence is CASSFGTLGGTEQFF. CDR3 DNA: TGTGCCAGCAGTTTCGGGACCCTCGGCGGCACTGAGCAGTTCTTC.

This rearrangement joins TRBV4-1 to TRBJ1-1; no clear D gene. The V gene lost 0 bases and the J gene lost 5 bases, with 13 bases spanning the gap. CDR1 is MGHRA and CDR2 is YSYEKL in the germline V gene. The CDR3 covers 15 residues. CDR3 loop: CASSQEPGRTTEAFF. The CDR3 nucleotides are TGCGCCAGCAGCCAAGAACCGGGAAGAACAACTGAAGCTTTCTTT.

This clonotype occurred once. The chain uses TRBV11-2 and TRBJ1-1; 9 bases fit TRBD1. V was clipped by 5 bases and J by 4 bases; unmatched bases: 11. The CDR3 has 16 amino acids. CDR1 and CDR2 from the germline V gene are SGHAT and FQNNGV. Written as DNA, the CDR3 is TGTGCCAGCAGCGAGCGACAGGGGGTTATGGGCACTGAAGCTTTCTTT. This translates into CASSERQGVMGTEAFF.